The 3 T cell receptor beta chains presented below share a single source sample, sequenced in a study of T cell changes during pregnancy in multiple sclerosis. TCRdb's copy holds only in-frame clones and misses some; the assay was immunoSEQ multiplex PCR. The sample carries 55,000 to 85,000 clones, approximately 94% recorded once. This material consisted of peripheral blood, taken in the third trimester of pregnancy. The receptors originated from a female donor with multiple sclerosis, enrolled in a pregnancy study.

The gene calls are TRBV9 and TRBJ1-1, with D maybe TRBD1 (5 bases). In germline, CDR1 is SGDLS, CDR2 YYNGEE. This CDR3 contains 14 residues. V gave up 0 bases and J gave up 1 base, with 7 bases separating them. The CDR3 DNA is TGTGCCAGCAGCGTAGGACAGAGGAACACTGAAGCTTTCTTT. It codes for CASSVGQRNTEAFF.

The CDR3: CASSLGASRDYGYTF. The CDR3 bases are TGTGCCAGCAGTTTGGGGGCATCAAGGGACTATGGCTACACCTTC. This chain links TRBV6-1 with TRBJ1-2; possibly TRBD1 for D (6 bases). This CDR3 has 15 amino acids. Germline V gives CDR1 MNHNS, CDR2 SASEGT. Trimming took off 5 bases at V and 3 bases at J, with 16 bases between the two ends.

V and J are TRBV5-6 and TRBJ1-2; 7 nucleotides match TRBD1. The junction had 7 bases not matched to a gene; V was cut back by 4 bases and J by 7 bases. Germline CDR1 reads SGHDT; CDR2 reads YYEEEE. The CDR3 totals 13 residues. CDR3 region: CASSMTGILGYTF. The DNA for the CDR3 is TGTGCCAGCAGCATGACAGGGATTCTTGGCTACACCTTC.